The 2 T cell receptor beta chains below all came from one sample that was sequenced in a study of molecular identifiers for immune sequencing clone quantification. MiXCR, run by TCRdb on the PCR reads, gives a single entry per CDR3 protein. Of about 510,000 distinct CDR3 sequences detected, over 20% appear once; the ten largest clones hold about 0.8%. Source material: naive CD8+ T cells from blood, with Jurkat cell RNA spiked in. Indicated subset: FACS-sorted CD8+CD4-CCR7+CD45RA+ naive T cells. These receptors all come from a human donor in good health. Some libraries in this study had Jurkat cell RNA spiked in.

The J gene is TRBJ2-3, the V gene TRBV28, with unresolved D. This CDR3 region has 17 residues. V was clipped by 6 bases and J by 0 bases, with 19 bases between them. In germline, CDR1 is MDHEN, CDR2 SYDVKM. The CDR3 DNA reads TGTGCCAGCAGCCCCATCCAGGCGAGCTACAGCACAGATACGCAGTATTTT. This translates into CASSPIQASYSTDTQYF.

To note about this clonotype: A single base separates this from a much larger clone, so it may be a read error. This chain joins TRBV12-5 and TRBJ1-5; D perhaps matches TRBD1 (5 bases). The germline CDR1 and CDR2 sequences are LGHNT and FRNRAP. The CDR3 totals 13 residues. Trimming took off 10 bases at V and 5 bases at J, with 15 bases between the two ends. The CDR3 protein is CANALGGDQPQHF. For the CDR3, the DNA is TGTGCTAATGCTTTAGGAGGGGATCAGCCCCAGCATTTT.